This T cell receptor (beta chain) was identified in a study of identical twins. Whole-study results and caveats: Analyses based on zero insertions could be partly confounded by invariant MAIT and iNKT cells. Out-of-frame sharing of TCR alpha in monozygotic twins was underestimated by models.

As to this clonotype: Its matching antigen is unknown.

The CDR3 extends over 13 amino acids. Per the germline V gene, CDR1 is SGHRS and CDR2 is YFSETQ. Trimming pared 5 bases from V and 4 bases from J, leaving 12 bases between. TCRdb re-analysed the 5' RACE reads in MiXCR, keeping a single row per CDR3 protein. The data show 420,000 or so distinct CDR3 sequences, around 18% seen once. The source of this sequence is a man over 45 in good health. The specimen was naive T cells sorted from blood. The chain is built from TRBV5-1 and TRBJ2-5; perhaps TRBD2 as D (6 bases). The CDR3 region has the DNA TGCGCCAGCAGAGAATTGGGGGGAGAGACCCAGTACTTC. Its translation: CASRELGGETQYF.